This T cell receptor (beta chain) was retrieved from a study of CD8+ T cells in alopecia areata. Study-level information: Tofacitinib exposure lasted 6 to 18 months, followed by 6 months off drug.

This CDR3 has 12 amino acids. Between the trimmed V and J ends, which lost 0 bases and 6 bases, there was a span of 5 bases. Germline V gene lookup returns CDR1 LGHNA and CDR2 YNFKEQ. Of note for this clone: Its antigen is as yet unknown.

It was from PBMCs that CD4+ and CD8+ T cells were sorted. TCR sequencing used cDNA made by reverse transcription of extracted RNA. The data were produced by immunoSEQ multiplex PCR, yet TCRdb's version contains in-frame clones alone and is incomplete. The table shows about 180,000 clones, with less than 80% occurring only once. Findings and caveats of the study: Lesional scalp displayed greater clonality than normal scalp, most notably in alopecia totalis/universalis. When scalp samples are sequenced, resident alphabeta T cells of normal skin are also captured.

The V gene is TRBV4-2, the J gene TRBJ2-5; D is ambiguous. The receptor was isolated from a human donor with alopecia areata. Sample: CD8+ T cells sorted from blood, taken at week 0. The chain's CDR3 is CASSQDAQTQYF. CDR3 nucleotide sequence: TGTGCCAGCAGCCAAGATGCTCAGACCCAGTACTTC.